These 24 T cell receptor beta chains were all obtained from the same sample, sequenced in a study of blood T cell repertoires in COVID-19. This table comes from immunoSEQ multiplex PCR, and its TCRdb copy is limited to in-frame clones, with some not included. This sample has hundreds of thousands of clones, with 80% to 90% found just once. Sequenced: PBMCs or T cells enriched from blood (not recorded which). These receptors were collected from a man under 40 with acute COVID-19.

The chain couples TRBV7-9 to TRBJ1-1, with D possibly being TRBD1 (6 bases). This CDR3 region has 14 residues. V gave up 5 bases and J gave up 0 bases, with 10 bases separating them. Germline V gives CDR1 SEHNR, CDR2 FQNEAQ (reference sequence). The CDR3 sequence: CASSLRGMNTEAFF. For the CDR3, the DNA is TGTGCCAGCAGCCTCAGGGGCATGAACACTGAAGCTTTCTTT.

The chain has TRBV30 and TRBJ2-2, with no clear D. The germline CDR1 and CDR2 sequences are GTSNPN and SVGIG (reference sequence). V was cut by 0 bases and J by 4 bases, with 9 bases left in between. This CDR3 has 14 amino acids. In DNA form, the CDR3 reads TGTGCCTGGAGTGTACGTCGGTCCACCGGGGAGCTGTTTTTT. Translating it yields CAWSVRRSTGELFF.

V and J are TRBV19 and TRBJ2-3; TRBD2 is a possible D gene (6 bases). V was clipped by 3 bases and J by 1 base, with 11 bases between them. Germline values: CDR1 LNHDA, CDR2 SQIVND (reference sequence). This CDR3 is 15 amino acids long. CDR3 in amino acids: CASSMGSGGTDTQYF. CDR3 nucleotide sequence: TGTGCCAGTAGTATGGGGTCGGGGGGCACAGATACGCAGTATTTT.

In this sample, this clone turned up once. CDR3 nucleotides: TGTGCCACCAGGGAGTCACTCGGGGGAGTCACCTACGAGCAGTACGTC. Translating it yields CATRESLGGVTYEQYV. The chain is built from TRBV24-1 and TRBJ2-7; D is possibly TRBD2 (6 bases). V was cut by 7 bases and J by 2 bases, with 20 bases left in between. This CDR3 spans 16 amino acids. CDR1 KGHDR and CDR2 SFDVKD come from the germline V gene.

The genes are TRBV21-1 and TRBJ1-3. TRBV21-1 is given as a pseudogene. The CDR3 consists of 17 residues. The CDR3 is CASSKSKTILSGNTIYF. Written as DNA, the CDR3 is TGTGCCAGCAGCAAGAGCAAGACTATCCTCTCTGGAAACACCATATATTTT.

Concerning this clone itself: At the DNA level, this CDR3 is encoded by other sequences in the same sample as well. The chain is built from TRBV6-4 and TRBJ2-1; perhaps TRBD1 as D (6 bases). The CDR3 has 14 residues. V was clipped by 0 bases and J by 3 bases, with 6 bases between them. Germline loops: CDR1 MRHNA, CDR2 SNTAGT. The CDR3 coding sequence is TGTGCCAGCAGTGACTCAGGGGGCTACAATGAGCAGTTCTTC. As protein: CASSDSGGYNEQFF.

This chain connects TRBV29-1 to TRBJ2-3; the D gene is possibly TRBD1 (6 bases). This CDR3 comprises 17 residues. CDR1 SQVTM and CDR2 ANQGSEA come from the germline V gene. V shed 0 bases and J shed 1 base, with 17 bases lying between them. The CDR3 DNA follows: TGCAGCGTTGAAGAGAGTTGGGGGCTGGGCCGCACAGATACGCAGTATTTT. It yields the protein CSVEESWGLGRTDTQYF.

This chain connects TRBV3-1 (or the pseudogene TRBV3-2) to TRBJ2-3; D gene uncertain. V dropped 4 bases and J dropped 6 bases, with 11 bases sitting between them. Germline V gene lookup returns CDR1 LGHDT and CDR2 YNNKEL (reference sequence). This CDR3 is 13 amino acids long. CDR3 in DNA: TGTGCCAGCAGCCCCCAGACAAGCGATACGCAGTATTTT. Its translation is CASSPQTSDTQYF.

V is TRBV6-5 and J is TRBJ2-6; 8 nucleotides match TRBD1. The CDR3 contains 14 residues. Germline CDR1 and CDR2: MNHEY and SVGAGI. V gave up 10 bases and J gave up 3 bases; unmatched junction bases: 5. This chain's CDR3 is CAIKTGVGANVLTF. CDR3 bases: TGTGCCATTAAGACAGGGGTTGGGGCCAACGTCCTGACTTTC.

The chain combines TRBV6-5 with TRBJ1-2; 8 bases are shared with TRBD1. This CDR3 spans 14 amino acids. V was pared by 3 bases and J by 8 bases, with 8 bases of the junction left unmatched. The germline V gene encodes CDR1 MNHEY and CDR2 SVGAGI. The CDR3 DNA reads as TGTGCCAGCAGTTATACCGGACAGGGAGGAGGCTACACCTTC. Amino acids: CASSYTGQGGGYTF.

The chain couples TRBV9 to TRBJ1-1; TRBD1 aligns across 9 bases. Germline CDR1 and CDR2: SGDLS and YYNGEE. The CDR3 is 15 amino acids. The trim removed 1 base at V and 3 bases at J, leaving 4 bases unmatched. CDR3 protein: CASSVMTGGHTEAFF. CDR3 DNA sequence: TGTGCCAGCAGCGTAATGACAGGGGGACACACTGAAGCTTTCTTT.

V is TRBV6-5 and J is TRBJ1-5, with D uncertain. From germline, CDR1 is MNHEY and CDR2 SVGAGI. Trimming cost V 0 bases and J 8 bases, with 8 bases left between them. There are 13 residues in the CDR3. CDR3 DNA: TGTGCCAGCAGTTACTCGAGGGCGGAGCCCCAGCATTTT. It codes for CASSYSRAEPQHF.

The chain recombines TRBV4-2 with TRBJ2-3; no clear D gene. The length of the CDR3 is 17 residues. CDR1 LGHNA and CDR2 YNFKEQ come from the germline V gene. V dropped 1 base and J dropped 1 base, with 15 bases sitting between them. The CDR3 spells CASSQVPPGGRTDTQYF. CDR3 coding DNA: TGTGCCAGCAGCCAAGTCCCCCCTGGCGGCCGCACAGATACGCAGTATTTT.

The CDR3 bases are TGCAGCGTAGAAACGGGACTGGCGAACAATGAGCAGTTCTTC. Translation: CSVETGLANNEQFF. This sequence joins TRBV29-1 and TRBJ2-1; perhaps TRBD2 as D (6 bases). Germline values: CDR1 SQVTM, CDR2 ANQGSEA. CDR3 length: 14 residues. Trimming removed 6 bases at V and 5 bases at J, with 17 bases between.

The chain's CDR3 is CASSLSIRAGTGELFF. In DNA, the CDR3 is TGTGCCAGCAGTTTATCCATTCGGGCGGGCACCGGGGAGCTGTTTTTT. This sequence joins TRBV27 and TRBJ2-2; a possible D gene is TRBD2 (5 bases). Per germline, CDR1 MNHEY and CDR2 SMNVEV (reference sequence). This CDR3 region has 16 residues. Trimming took off 0 bases at V and 4 bases at J, with 12 bases between the two ends.

The CDR3 sequence: CASSATDRAYTEAFF. CDR3 DNA sequence: TGTGCCAGCTCAGCGACTGACAGGGCCTACACTGAAGCTTTCTTT. This chain uses TRBV18 with TRBJ1-1; 7 nucleotides agree with TRBD1. The CDR3 is 15 residues long. Losses at the gene ends were 5 bases for V and 3 bases for J; bases not matched to a gene: 9. Per germline, CDR1 KGHSH and CDR2 LQKENI.

This sequence joins TRBV18 and TRBJ1-1; 12 bases are a match to TRBD1. Trimming took 6 bases from V and 5 from J; bases not matched to a gene: 7. Germline assignment: CDR1 KGHSH and CDR2 LQKENI. This CDR3 comprises 15 residues. The CDR3 nucleotides are TGTGCCAGCTCGCTCGGGACAGGGGGCTGGACTGAAGCTTTCTTT. This encodes CASSLGTGGWTEAFF.

The chain carries TRBV7-9 and TRBJ1-2, with 7 bases aligning to TRBD1. Germline loops: CDR1 SEHNR, CDR2 FQNEAQ (reference sequence). This CDR3 is built from 15 residues. V was clipped by 7 bases and J by 6 bases; unmatched bases: 14. CDR3: CASTPIKTGWDGYTF. The CDR3 DNA reads TGTGCCAGCACCCCGATCAAGACAGGGTGGGATGGCTACACCTTC.

V gene TRBV24-1 combines with J gene TRBJ1-4; 8 bases are shared with TRBD1. CDR3 length equals 17 residues. Germline trimming cut 3 bases from V and 2 bases from J; bases unmatched to any gene: 7. Germline V gene lookup returns CDR1 KGHDR and CDR2 SFDVKD. The CDR3 sequence is CATSDPGQGRTNEKLFF. As DNA, the CDR3 is TGTGCCACCAGTGATCCCGGACAGGGAAGGACTAATGAAAAACTGTTTTTT.

The rearrangement links TRBV9 to TRBJ2-3; 7 bases line up with TRBD2. The V segment lost 0 bases and the J segment 3 bases; nucleotides outside the gene matches: 4. Germline CDR1 reads SGDLS; CDR2 reads YYNGEE. The CDR3 is made up of 15 amino acids. The CDR3 here is CASSVVAGATDTQYF. The CDR3 DNA is TGTGCCAGCAGCGTAGTTGCGGGAGCTACAGATACGCAGTATTTT.

The rearrangement links TRBV10-1 to TRBJ2-7; possible D gene TRBD2, 5 bases. Germline assignment: CDR1 WNHNN and CDR2 SYGVQD (reference sequence). The CDR3 totals 13 residues. V gave up 8 bases and J gave up 3 bases, with 14 bases separating them. The chain's CDR3 is CASRGSLFYEQYV. Written as DNA, the CDR3 is TGCGCCAGCCGGGGTTCCCTATTCTACGAGCAGTACGTC.

The chain links TRBV5-3 to TRBJ2-7; 10 bases agree with TRBD2. TRBV5-3 is identified as an open reading frame with a role that is uncertain. The J segment lost 8 bases and the V segment lost 4 bases, leaving 18 bases of the junction unmatched. CDR3 length equals 17 residues. The CDR3 reads CARSLSRRLAGPQQQYV. In DNA form, the CDR3 reads TGTGCCAGAAGCCTCTCGCGTAGACTAGCGGGTCCACAACAGCAGTACGTC.

The V call is TRBV18, the J call TRBJ1-3, with D maybe TRBD1 (5 bases). There are 15 residues in the CDR3. Trimming cost V 2 bases and J 4 bases, with 12 bases left between them. Germline values: CDR1 KGHSH, CDR2 LQKENI. Here the CDR3 DNA reads TGTGCCAGCTCACCAGGAGGGGCAGAAGGAAACACCATATATTTT. Its translation: CASSPGGAEGNTIYF.

The genes are TRBV6-5 and TRBJ1-4; TRBD1 matches 9 bases. The CDR3 sequence is 15 residues long. Per germline, CDR1 MNHEY and CDR2 SVGAGI. J lost 8 bases, V lost 6 bases, and 10 bases had no gene match. The CDR3 spells CASRPGDRDGEKLFF. The CDR3 DNA is TGTGCCAGCAGGCCCGGGGACAGGGACGGGGAAAAACTGTTTTTT.